The next 24 T cell receptor beta chains were all read from a single sample in a study of blood T cell repertoires in COVID-19. The protocol was immunoSEQ multiplex PCR, while the TCRdb copy is restricted to in-frame clones and leaves out a portion. The table lists some 270,000 clones, around 82% of them singletons, with around 1% in the top ten. What was sequenced was peripheral blood. Receptors were obtained from a human donor with COVID-19, enrolled during active disease. The donor label of this sample is uncertain.

The chain carries TRBV23-1 and TRBJ1-4; D not certain. TRBV23-1 is filed as an ORF, its function uncertain. This CDR3 contains 14 residues. V dropped 8 bases and J dropped 4 bases, with 14 bases sitting between them. Here the CDR3 DNA reads TGCGCCAGCGTTTACACGGGAGATAATGAAAAACTGTTTTTT. Translating it yields CASVYTGDNEKLFF.

This chain joins TRBV7-9 and TRBJ2-1, with 8 bases fitting TRBD1. Germline-derived CDR1 and CDR2 are SEHNR and FQNEAQ (reference sequence). Trimming at V came to 7 bases and at J to 4 bases, leaving 6 bases not matched to a gene. This CDR3 has 14 residues. The CDR3 here is CASNPDRAYNEQFF. The CDR3, as DNA: TGTGCCAGCAATCCGGACAGGGCGTACAATGAGCAGTTCTTC.

This clone was seen a single time. V is TRBV18 and J is TRBJ1-3; D remains unclear. The CDR3 sequence is 15 residues long. V shed 5 bases and J shed 0 bases, with 11 bases lying between them. The V gene's germline CDR1 is KGHSH and CDR2 LQKENI. The CDR3 loop reads CASSSELYSGNTIYF. CDR3 bases: TGTGCCAGCTCATCCGAACTCTACTCTGGAAACACCATATATTTT.

This chain joins TRBV19 and TRBJ1-1; perhaps TRBD1 as D (5 bases). The CDR3 has 15 residues. V was shortened by 4 bases and J by 5 bases, with 17 bases between the two germline ends. CDR1 is LNHDA and CDR2 is SQIVND in the germline V gene (reference sequence). The CDR3, as DNA: TGTGCCAGTAGTAGGGGGGGGACCAGAGGAACTGAAGCTTTCTTT. Translated: CASSRGGTRGTEAFF.

V and J are TRBV11-2 and TRBJ2-1; D perhaps matches TRBD2 (6 bases). Germline V gene lookup returns CDR1 SGHAT and CDR2 FQNNGV. The CDR3 is 14 amino acids. V dropped 5 bases and J dropped 2 bases, with 10 bases sitting between them. The CDR3 DNA reads as TGTGCCAGCAGCCGTACTAGCCCCTACAATGAGCAGTTCTTC. Translating gives CASSRTSPYNEQFF.

The V gene is TRBV7-2, the J gene TRBJ1-2, with TRBD1 as a possible D gene (6 bases). Between the trimmed V and J ends, which lost 5 bases and 2 bases, there was a span of 12 bases. This CDR3 is built from 14 residues. Germline CDR1 is SGHTA and CDR2 is FQGNSA. The CDR3 loop reads CASSPDRANYGYTF. CDR3 in DNA: TGTGCCAGCAGCCCGGACAGAGCGAACTATGGCTACACCTTC.

This rearrangement joins TRBV10-3 to TRBJ2-1, with 13 bases lining up with TRBD2. Trimming at V came to 5 bases and at J to 4 bases, leaving 5 bases not matched to a gene. Germline CDR1 ENHRY, CDR2 SYGVKD. This CDR3 has 16 residues. CDR3 sequence: CAISSPGLAGYNEQFF. The CDR3 DNA reads TGTGCCATCAGTTCCCCGGGACTAGCGGGGTACAATGAGCAGTTCTTC.

The rearrangement links TRBV5-4 to TRBJ2-1; TRBD2 matches 9 bases. Per germline, CDR1 SGHNT and CDR2 YYREEE (reference sequence). J gave up 7 bases and V 4 bases, and 9 bases lay outside the gene matches. The CDR3 runs to 15 residues. This chain's CDR3 is CASSVLAGARNEQFF. The CDR3 nucleotides read TGTGCCAGCAGCGTATTAGCGGGAGCCCGGAATGAGCAGTTCTTC.

The chain couples TRBV3-1 (or the pseudogene TRBV3-2) to TRBJ2-5; possibly TRBD1 for D (5 bases). The CDR3 extends over 15 amino acids. The germline V and J ends were trimmed by 0 bases and 5 bases, with 13 bases remaining between them. Germline-derived CDR1 and CDR2 are LGHDT and YNNKEL (reference sequence). CDR3 in amino acids: CASSQDRRGQETQYF. CDR3 DNA sequence: TGTGCCAGCAGCCAAGATCGAAGGGGTCAGGAGACCCAGTACTTC.

V gene TRBV6-4 combines with J gene TRBJ2-2; tentative D call: TRBD2 (6 bases). This CDR3 is 16 amino acids long. Trimming left V 3 bases short and J 3 bases short, with 14 bases between. The germline V gene has CDR1 MRHNA and CDR2 SNTAGT. CDR3 nucleotides: TGTGCCAGCAGTGAAAGGGACTCCCCGGACACCGGGGAGCTGTTTTTT. Translated, it gives CASSERDSPDTGELFF.

For this clone: At one boundary the junction diverges from the germline segment, which might be a read error. The chain uses TRBV7-2 and TRBJ1-6; 8 bases are shared with TRBD1. Germline V lookup: CDR1 SGHTA, CDR2 FQGNSA. The CDR3 spans 14 residues. CDR3 sequence (DNA): TGTGCCAGCAGCTTACGACAGGGGACTTCACGCCTCCACTTT. It yields the protein CASSLRQGTSRLHF.

The CDR3 DNA reads as TGTGCCAGCTCACCCCTCAGCAGGGGGCTGTCTGGAAACACCATATATTTT. This gives the protein CASSPLSRGLSGNTIYF. This chain joins TRBV18 and TRBJ1-3, with 8 bases that match TRBD1. Losses at the gene ends were 3 bases for V and 1 base for J; bases not matched to a gene: 8. The CDR3 contains 17 residues. Looked up from germline, CDR1 is KGHSH and CDR2 is LQKENI.

The chain is built from TRBV25-1 and TRBJ2-7; no clear D. This CDR3 is built from 11 residues. Trimming took off 5 bases at V and 4 bases at J, with 6 bases between the two ends. Germline CDR1 MGHDK, CDR2 SYGVNS. The CDR3 DNA is TGTGCCAGCAGTTACTATTACGAGCAGTACTTC. Amino acids: CASSYYYEQYF.

The chain links TRBV5-6 to TRBJ2-5; 7 nucleotides align to TRBD2. The germline V gene encodes CDR1 SGHDT and CDR2 YYEEEE. Trimming cost V 0 bases and J 5 bases; bases outside gene matches: 7. This CDR3 comprises 15 residues. CDR3 DNA: TGTGCCAGCAGCTTGGGGGGGGGAGGGGCTGAGACCCAGTACTTC. Translated, it gives CASSLGGGGAETQYF.

The V and J genes are TRBV19 and TRBJ1-4, with 9 bases that match TRBD1. Germline V gene lookup returns CDR1 LNHDA and CDR2 SQIVND (reference sequence). This CDR3 has 15 residues. Trimming cost V 6 bases and J 0 bases; bases outside gene matches: 2. CDR3: CASRTGGATNEKLFF. DNA for the CDR3: TGTGCCAGTAGGACAGGGGGTGCAACTAATGAAAAACTGTTTTTT.

This clone was picked up one time. CDR3 sequence reads: CASSHPTRDCRSNEQFF. DNA for the CDR3: TGCGCCAGCAGTCACCCAACCCGGGACTGCCGGTCGAATGAGCAGTTCTTC. The V gene is TRBV23-1, the J gene TRBJ2-1; possible D gene TRBD2, 6 bases. TRBV23-1 is an open reading frame whose function is uncertain. V was clipped by 3 bases and J by 7 bases, with 22 bases between them. CDR3 size: 17 residues.

This chain uses TRBV21-1 with TRBJ1-2; the D segment call TRBD1 is taken from the table without a DNA check. TRBV21-1 has pseudogene status. The CDR3 consists of 16 residues. The CDR3, as DNA: TGTGCCAGCAGCGGCCCGGACAGGGGGCCCCACTATGGCTACACCTTC. Amino acids: CASSGPDRGPHYGYTF.

The CDR3 DNA reads as TGTGCCAGCAGCTTACGGGGACTCTCTGGAAACACCATATATTTT. It yields the protein CASSLRGLSGNTIYF. This chain uses TRBV11-2 with TRBJ1-3; tentatively, D is TRBD1 (5 bases). CDR1 is SGHAT and CDR2 is FQNNGV in the germline V gene. The CDR3 has 15 residues. Trimming stripped 2 bases from V and 0 bases from J, with 8 bases between.

The genes are TRBV19 and TRBJ1-4; D remains ambiguous. Germline CDR1 reads LNHDA; CDR2 reads SQIVND (reference sequence). The ends were cut back, 10 bases at V and 5 bases at J, with 14 bases in the middle. CDR3 size: 13 residues. The CDR3 DNA reads as TGTGCCACCTCGGCCGGGAGGAATGAAAAACTGTTTTTT. This codes for CATSAGRNEKLFF.

The gene calls are TRBV9 and TRBJ1-1; D remains unclear. Germline CDR1 and CDR2: SGDLS and YYNGEE. CDR3 length equals 15 residues. Trimming cost V 0 bases and J 0 bases, with 9 bases left between them. For the CDR3, the DNA is TGTGCCAGCAGCGTAGAGGATAGCATGAACACTGAAGCTTTCTTT. This sequence encodes CASSVEDSMNTEAFF.

The rearrangement joins TRBV28 to TRBJ2-7; D is perhaps TRBD1 (6 bases). CDR1 is MDHEN and CDR2 is SYDVKM in the germline V gene. V was shortened by 3 bases and J by 4 bases, with 16 bases between the two germline ends. The CDR3 spans 15 residues. The CDR3: CASSFIWQGRYEQYF. Here the CDR3 DNA reads TGTGCCAGCAGTTTTATTTGGCAGGGGCGGTACGAGCAGTACTTC. Full variable domain (outside the CDR3, taken from reference TRBV28 and TRBJ2-7): DVKVTQSSRYLVKRTGEKVFLECVQDMDHENMFWYRQDPGLGLRLIYFSYDVKMKEKGDIPEGYSVSREKKERFSLILESASTNQTSMYLCASSFIWQGRYEQYFGPGTRLTVT.

This clone appeared many times. The CDR3 DNA sequence: TGTGCCAGCAGCGTAAGCAGGGGGCGGGACACTGAAGCTTTCTTT. Protein sequence: CASSVSRGRDTEAFF. The chain has TRBV9 and TRBJ1-1, with 8 bases matching TRBD1. Unmatched junction bases numbered 5, after V lost 1 base and J lost 3 bases. The CDR3 is 15 amino acids. Looked up from germline, CDR1 is SGDLS and CDR2 is YYNGEE.

The chain is built from TRBV5-1 and TRBJ1-1, with D unclear. This CDR3 is 15 amino acids long. Germline V gene data show CDR1 as SGHRS and CDR2 as YFSETQ. Trimming took off 1 base at V and 4 bases at J, with 14 bases between the two ends. CDR3 loop: CASSLKREISTEAFF. The CDR3 coding sequence is TGCGCCAGCAGCTTGAAGAGGGAGATAAGCACTGAAGCTTTCTTT.

In nucleotides, the CDR3 is TGTGCCAGTAGACCTCGAGGGGGCAGCAATCAGCCCCAGCATTTT. Its translation is CASRPRGGSNQPQHF. The rearrangement joins TRBV19 to TRBJ1-5, with 7 bases identical to TRBD1. The germline CDR1 and CDR2 sequences are LNHDA and SQIVND (reference sequence). The CDR3 spans 15 residues. V trimming: 6 bases; J trimming: 1 base; junction bases outside the gene matches: 6.